This TCR beta chain was recovered during a study of molecular identifiers for immune sequencing clone quantification. Whole-study findings and limits: In a background of about 1 million naive cells, spiked Jurkat TCR RNA from one cell was reportedly detectable. Clones that exceeded 20 RNA copies held over 98% of effector molecules, yet under 1% in naive cells.

Comment on this clonotype: Its specificity is not known.

The authors built bulk TCR libraries by previously described methods with listed TCR primers. TCRdb processed the PCR reads anew with MiXCR; each CDR3 protein has one entry. The sample lists under 600,000 distinct CDR3 sequences, around 23% occurring once. Preparation of naive CD8 libraries involved roughly 19,000 to 1,100,000 sorted cells and 10%, 30% or 50% RNA. The clonotype originates from a human donor in good health. Some libraries in this study had Jurkat cell RNA spiked in. The sequenced material came from naive CD8+ T cells from blood, with Jurkat cell RNA spiked in. Subset indicated: FACS-sorted CD8+CD4-CCR7+CD45RA+ naive T cells.

The CDR3 is CASRIGTSLGEQYF. The DNA of the CDR3 is TGTGCCAGCAGGATCGGGACCTCCCTGGGCGAGCAGTACTTC. The gene calls are TRBV27 and TRBJ2-7, with D possibly called TRBD1 or TRBD2 (5 bases each). CDR3 length equals 14 residues. Germline CDR1 is MNHEY and CDR2 is SMNVEV (reference sequence). Trimming stripped 6 bases from V and 6 bases from J, with 18 bases between.